Below, 31 T cell receptor beta chains from the same sample are listed, as sequenced in a study of human thymus T cells. Resections obtained during corrective heart surgery supplied the thymus tissue. Data came from immunoSEQ multiplex PCR; TCRdb stores just in-frame clones and leaves some out. The data contain roughly 77,000 clones, 95% of them seen just once; the ten biggest clones take up 0.034%. Input material: thymus tissue. These receptors came from a girl under three years old with a congenital heart defect but otherwise immunologically healthy.

This rearrangement joins TRBV10-1 to TRBJ2-7, with TRBD1 matching over 9 bases. Germline loops: CDR1 WNHNN, CDR2 SYGVQD (reference sequence). The CDR3 runs to 14 residues. V was pared by 4 bases and J by 5 bases, with 6 bases of the junction left unmatched. CDR3 protein: CASSGDRDANEQYF. The CDR3 DNA reads TGCGCCAGCAGTGGGGACAGGGACGCCAACGAGCAGTACTTC.

The chain uses TRBV27 and TRBJ2-7, with D possibly matching TRBD1 (6 bases). The CDR3 contains 14 residues. V lost 2 bases and J 2 bases, leaving 10 bases between the germline ends. Germline V lookup: CDR1 MNHEY, CDR2 SMNVEV (reference sequence). The CDR3 coding sequence is TGTGCCAGCAGTTTAGAACAGGGACCCTACGAGCAGTACTTC. It is translated as CASSLEQGPYEQYF.

This clone occurred once. This chain links TRBV5-1 with TRBJ2-5; 8 nucleotides line up with TRBD2. Germline V gene lookup returns CDR1 SGHRS and CDR2 YFSETQ. V lost 5 bases, J lost 1 base, and 7 bases stayed unmatched. This CDR3 is 15 amino acids long. The CDR3 region is CASRLAEEAQETQYF. The DNA for the CDR3 is TGCGCCAGCAGACTAGCGGAGGAGGCCCAAGAGACCCAGTACTTC.

V and J are TRBV19 and TRBJ1-5; TRBD1 aligns across 9 bases. V trimming: 7 bases; J trimming: 4 bases; junction bases outside the gene matches: 2. Germline V gene data show CDR1 as LNHDA and CDR2 as SQIVND (reference sequence). The CDR3 totals 13 residues. CDR3 DNA sequence: TGTGCCAGTAAAGGACAGGGGAATCAGCCCCAGCATTTT. Amino acid sequence: CASKGQGNQPQHF.

This clone was picked up one time. V usage is TRBV6-1 and J usage is TRBJ2-7, with 7 bases lining up with TRBD2. The CDR3 has 18 amino acids. V trimming: 1 base; J trimming: 2 bases; junction bases outside the gene matches: 14. The germline V gene encodes CDR1 MNHNS and CDR2 SASEGT. The CDR3 here is CASSEGEGLNHEPYEQYF. DNA for the CDR3: TGTGCCAGCAGTGAAGGGGAGGGGCTAAACCATGAACCCTACGAGCAGTACTTC.

The chain recombines TRBV9 with TRBJ2-3; no clear D gene. The CDR3 totals 17 residues. Germline-derived CDR1 and CDR2 are SGDLS and YYNGEE. Trimming removed 1 base at V and 1 base at J, with 16 bases between. CDR3: CASSVYSETAGTDTQYF. The CDR3 DNA reads TGTGCCAGCAGCGTATACTCAGAGACGGCTGGCACAGATACGCAGTATTTT.

This rearrangement joins TRBV19 to TRBJ2-1; the match to TRBD1 covers 7 bases. The germline V gene encodes CDR1 LNHDA and CDR2 SQIVND (reference sequence). This CDR3 region has 17 residues. V gave up 3 bases and J gave up 1 base; unmatched junction bases: 9. CDR3 in amino acids: CASSIVTGTVSYNEQFF. CDR3 nucleotides: TGTGCCAGTAGTATTGTGACCGGGACAGTGTCCTACAATGAGCAGTTCTTC. The whole variable domain, remainder taken from reference TRBV19 and TRBJ2-1, is DGGITQSPKYLFRKEGQNVTLSCEQNLNHDAMYWYRQDPGQGLRLIYYSQIVNDFQKGDIAEGYSVSREKKESFPLTVTSAQKNPTAFYLCASSIVTGTVSYNEQFFGPGTRLTVL.

This chain joins TRBV7-6 and TRBJ1-1, with 7 bases aligning to TRBD1. The CDR3 has 15 residues. V shed 6 bases, J shed 4 bases, and the junction held 11 bases outside the gene matches. Germline CDR1 and CDR2: SGHVS and FNYEAQ. CDR3 in amino acids: CASRPSTGKATEAFF. The CDR3 coding sequence is TGTGCCAGCAGACCCTCGACAGGGAAGGCCACTGAAGCTTTCTTT.

The chain couples TRBV5-4 to TRBJ1-5, with 7 bases identical to TRBD1. CDR3 length: 14 amino acids. Germline-derived CDR1 and CDR2 are SGHNT and YYREEE (reference sequence). V lost 5 bases and J lost 4; bases outside the gene matches: 6. CDR3 loop: CASRTGKPNQPQHF. In nucleotides, the CDR3 is TGTGCCAGCAGGACAGGGAAACCAAATCAGCCCCAGCATTTT.

The rearrangement joins TRBV27 to TRBJ2-1; 10 nucleotides line up with TRBD2. Germline V gene lookup returns CDR1 MNHEY and CDR2 SMNVEV (reference sequence). CDR3 length equals 16 residues. Trimming removed 5 bases from V and 2 bases from J; junction bases left unmatched: 6. CDR3 protein: CASSPGLARAYNEQFF. The CDR3 DNA is TGTGCCAGCAGTCCGGGACTAGCGAGGGCCTACAATGAGCAGTTCTTC.

This chain connects TRBV4-1 to TRBJ2-5; possibly TRBD2 for D (7 bases). Germline assignment: CDR1 MGHRA and CDR2 YSYEKL. V lost 5 bases and J 5 bases, leaving 15 bases between the germline ends. The CDR3 contains 14 residues. CDR3 region: CASSGGGAGETQYF. CDR3 nucleotide sequence: TGCGCCAGCAGCGGAGGGGGGGCTGGGGAGACCCAGTACTTC.

This rearrangement joins TRBV7-6 to TRBJ1-4; a possible D gene is TRBD1 (6 bases). The V end lost 2 bases, the J end lost 6 bases, and 13 bases lay between the germline ends. The germline V gene has CDR1 SGHVS and CDR2 FNYEAQ. This CDR3 is 15 amino acids long. The CDR3 region is CASSLRGPGDEKLFF. Here the CDR3 DNA reads TGTGCCAGCAGCTTAAGGGGCCCAGGGGATGAAAAACTGTTTTTT. Using reference TRBV7-6 and TRBJ1-4 for the parts outside the CDR3, the full variable domain is GAGVSQSPRYKVTKRGQDVALRCDPISGHVSLYWYRQALGQGPEFLTYFNYEAQQDKSGLPNDRFSAERPEGSISTLTIQRTEQRDSAMYRCASSLRGPGDEKLFFGSGTQLSVL.

This chain's CDR3 is CASSPRPGQGEEKLFF. The CDR3, as DNA: TGTGCCAGCAGCCCGAGGCCGGGACAGGGAGAAGAAAAACTGTTTTTT. The chain is built from TRBV9 and TRBJ1-4; 9 bases match TRBD1. The germline V gene encodes CDR1 SGDLS and CDR2 YYNGEE. After removal of 4 bases from V and 8 bases from J, the junction contained 12 bases not matched to a gene. The CDR3 has 16 residues.

V usage is TRBV19 and J usage is TRBJ2-4; 10 bases map to TRBD1. Germline V CDR1 and CDR2: LNHDA, SQIVND (reference sequence). The trim removed 4 bases at V and 3 bases at J, leaving 6 bases unmatched. The CDR3 has 16 amino acids. The CDR3 region has the DNA TGTGCCAGTAGTAGAAGACAGGGGGCCCACAAAAACATTCAGTACTTC. Its translation is CASSRRQGAHKNIQYF. Full variable domain (rest looked up from reference TRBV19 and TRBJ2-4): DGGITQSPKYLFRKEGQNVTLSCEQNLNHDAMYWYRQDPGQGLRLIYYSQIVNDFQKGDIAEGYSVSREKKESFPLTVTSAQKNPTAFYLCASSRRQGAHKNIQYFGAGTRLSVL.

This chain uses TRBV5-1 with TRBJ2-1; possibly TRBD1 for D (5 bases). The CDR3 sequence is 13 residues long. Germline CDR1 is SGHRS and CDR2 is YFSETQ. Trimming took 0 bases from V and 5 from J, leaving 6 bases between them. CDR3 sequence (DNA): TGCGCCAGCAGCTTGGAGGGGCACAATGAGCAGTTCTTC. It specifies CASSLEGHNEQFF.

The rearrangement joins TRBV10-3 to TRBJ2-7; no definite D call. Trimming removed 4 bases at V and 5 bases at J, with 6 bases between. Germline values: CDR1 ENHRY, CDR2 SYGVKD. The CDR3 extends over 11 amino acids. The CDR3: CAISGRNEQYF. CDR3 in DNA: TGTGCCATCAGTGGGCGGAACGAGCAGTACTTC.

The chain uses TRBV27 and TRBJ1-1; unclear D gene. V gave up 1 base and J gave up 1 base, with 16 bases separating them. Germline CDR1 reads MNHEY; CDR2 reads SMNVEV (reference sequence). The CDR3 covers 17 residues. CDR3 sequence: CASSLWSGRAPNTEAFF. CDR3 nucleotide sequence: TGTGCCAGCAGTTTATGGTCGGGGAGGGCTCCGAACACTGAAGCTTTCTTT.

This sequence joins TRBV28 and TRBJ2-2, with 8 bases aligning to TRBD2. Germline V gives CDR1 MDHEN, CDR2 SYDVKM. After removal of 4 bases from V and 5 bases from J, the junction contained 21 bases not matched to a gene. The CDR3 covers 20 residues. CDR3: CASSSRGGNGRAQGTGELFF. The CDR3 nucleotides are TGTGCCAGCAGTTCCCGGGGAGGGAACGGGAGGGCCCAAGGAACCGGGGAGCTGTTTTTT. Based on the CDR3 plus reference TRBV28 and TRBJ2-2, the full variable domain is DVKVTQSSRYLVKRTGEKVFLECVQDMDHENMFWYRQDPGLGLRLIYFSYDVKMKEKGDIPEGYSVSREKKERFSLILESASTNQTSMYLCASSSRGGNGRAQGTGELFFGEGSRLTVL.

The chain has TRBV29-1 and TRBJ2-1; 9 nucleotides agree with TRBD1. From germline, CDR1 is SQVTM and CDR2 ANQGSEA. V dropped 7 bases and J dropped 3; count of bases not matched to a gene: 4. The CDR3 totals 13 residues. The CDR3 bases are TGCAGCGCTGGACAGGGGAACTACAATGAGCAGTTCTTC. This encodes CSAGQGNYNEQFF.

V is TRBV7-2 and J is TRBJ2-7; the match to TRBD1 covers 9 bases. From germline, CDR1 is SGHTA and CDR2 FQGNSA. The V segment lost 6 bases and the J segment 6 bases; nucleotides outside the gene matches: 3. The CDR3 consists of 12 residues. The CDR3 here is CASSKDRGEQYF. Here the CDR3 DNA reads TGTGCCAGCAGTAAGGACAGGGGCGAGCAGTACTTC. The full variable domain, with the rest looked up from reference TRBV7-2 and TRBJ2-7, is GAGVSQSPSNKVTEKGKDVELRCDPISGHTALYWYRQSLGQGLEFLIYFQGNSAPDKSGLPSDRFSAERTGGSVSTLTIQRTQQEDSAVYLCASSKDRGEQYFGPGTRLTVT.

This sequence joins TRBV27 and TRBJ1-1; D possibly corresponds to TRBD1 (5 bases). V dropped 3 bases and J dropped 5 bases, with 16 bases sitting between them. The CDR3 contains 15 residues. The germline V gene encodes CDR1 MNHEY and CDR2 SMNVEV (reference sequence). The CDR3 protein is CASSFRDSGGTEAFF. The CDR3 DNA follows: TGTGCCAGCAGTTTCAGGGATTCGGGAGGGACTGAAGCTTTCTTT.

The rearrangement joins TRBV19 to TRBJ1-2; D not resolved. This CDR3 region has 14 residues. With 5 bases removed from V and 0 bases from J, the gap between germline ends came to 10 bases. The germline gives CDR1 LNHDA, CDR2 SQIVND (reference sequence). Here the CDR3 DNA reads TGTGCCAGTAGTGGCTACGGAGCTAACTATGGCTACACCTTC. Amino acid sequence: CASSGYGANYGYTF.

The V call is TRBV7-6, the J call TRBJ2-7; D gene unclear. Germline assignment: CDR1 SGHVS and CDR2 FNYEAQ. The CDR3 totals 14 residues. Trimming took off 0 bases at V and 2 bases at J, with 8 bases between the two ends. CDR3 region: CASSLATGAYEQYF. The CDR3 coding sequence is TGTGCCAGCAGCTTAGCGACTGGAGCCTACGAGCAGTACTTC.

The V call is TRBV30, the J call TRBJ2-1, with 8 bases matching TRBD2. Trimming took 0 bases from V and 0 from J; bases not matched to a gene: 10. Germline V gives CDR1 GTSNPN, CDR2 SVGIG (reference sequence). The CDR3 is 18 amino acids. The CDR3: CAWSVRVGGRLSYNEQFF. The CDR3 region has the DNA TGTGCCTGGAGTGTACGAGTGGGCGGGAGGCTCTCCTACAATGAGCAGTTCTTC.

In regard to this clone: At one of its ends the junction is not consistent with the germline gene, which may arise from a read error. The chain carries TRBV7-7 and TRBJ2-1; TRBD2 matches at 14 bases. Per germline, CDR1 SSHAT and CDR2 FNYEAQ (reference sequence). CDR3 size: 15 residues. The CDR3 spells CASSSGLAGVGEQFF. The DNA for the CDR3 is TGTGCTAGCAGCTCGGGACTAGCGGGAGTCGGTGAGCAGTTCTTC. Supplemented by reference TRBV7-7 and TRBJ2-1, the full variable domain reads GAGVSQSPRYKVTKRGQDVTLRCDPISSHATLYWYQQALGQGPEFLTYFNYEAQPDKSGLPSDRFSAERPEGSISTLTIQRTEQRDSAMYRCASSSGLAGVGEQFFGPGTRLTVL.

The chain links TRBV7-2 to TRBJ2-1; 9 positions agree with TRBD2. Germline CDR1 and CDR2: SGHTA and FQGNSA. Unmatched junction bases numbered 11, after V lost 5 bases and J lost 6 bases. The CDR3 runs to 16 residues. CDR3 in DNA: TGTGCCAGCAGCCAGAGGGGTAGCGGGAGTCCCAATGAGCAGTTCTTC. Translated, it gives CASSQRGSGSPNEQFF.

The DNA for the CDR3 is TGTGCCAGCAGCTTCCTCCGTGGGGACGAGCAGTACTTC. Protein product: CASSFLRGDEQYF. The rearrangement uses TRBV7-2 and TRBJ2-7; D unclear. The CDR3 sequence is 13 residues long. From germline, CDR1 is SGHTA and CDR2 FQGNSA. Trimming pared 3 bases from V and 5 bases from J, leaving 11 bases between.

This sequence joins TRBV11-2 and TRBJ1-4; D perhaps matches TRBD1 (5 bases). Germline lookup yields CDR1 SGHAT and CDR2 FQNNGV. The ends were cut back, 0 bases at V and 3 bases at J, with 8 bases in the middle. The CDR3 runs to 15 residues. The CDR3 is CASSLERGPNEKLFF. The CDR3 nucleotides are TGTGCCAGCAGCTTAGAACGGGGACCTAATGAAAAACTGTTTTTT.

The genes are TRBV27 and TRBJ2-7; D may be TRBD1 (6 bases). The CDR3 has 15 amino acids. The germline gives CDR1 MNHEY, CDR2 SMNVEV (reference sequence). The V end lost 4 bases, the J end lost 3 bases, and 16 bases lay between the germline ends. The chain's CDR3 is CASSSWTVAGYEQYF. DNA for the CDR3: TGTGCCAGCAGTTCCTGGACAGTGGCGGGCTACGAGCAGTACTTC.

This chain links TRBV28 with TRBJ2-1, with 12 bases identical to TRBD2. Germline V gene sequence: CDR1 MDHEN, CDR2 SYDVKM. V trimming: 2 bases; J trimming: 6 bases; junction bases outside the gene matches: 8. This CDR3 has 17 residues. This CDR3 reads CASSLRISSGRVNEQFF. CDR3 nucleotides: TGTGCCAGCAGTTTACGGATATCTAGCGGGAGGGTCAATGAGCAGTTCTTC.

The chain couples TRBV5-5 to TRBJ1-2, with TRBD1 as a possible D gene (5 bases). Trimming took 5 bases from V and 8 from J, leaving 19 bases between them. This CDR3 has 14 residues. Germline V gene sequence: CDR1 SGHKS, CDR2 YYEKEE (reference sequence). The CDR3 here is CASRELGAGGGYTF. CDR3 DNA: TGTGCCAGCAGGGAGCTAGGGGCTGGGGGAGGCTACACCTTC.